This T cell receptor beta chain was recovered during a study of blood T cell repertoires in COVID-19. For the study at large: Researchers got acute and convalescent COVID-19 samples from the United States, Italy and Spain. Nucleic acid was either cDNA or gDNA, and it came from T cells, B-cell-depleted T cells, or PBMCs.

Authors' methods: Quantification of nucleated cells was approximated via reference gene primer amplification. The protocol was immunoSEQ multiplex PCR, while the TCRdb copy is restricted to in-frame clones and leaves out a portion. V and J calls plus clone size are reproduced from that table; the DNA served to infer D and trimming. The table shows over 150,000 clones, with roughly 92% occurring only once. Followed longitudinally, the Seattle patients had been enrolled during active infection. This CDR3 has 18 residues. Trimming removed 4 bases from V and 5 bases from J; junction bases left unmatched: 16. Germline values: CDR1 SGHNT, CDR2 YYREEE (reference sequence).

The sequenced material came from peripheral blood. The receptor comes from a man between 25 and 39 years old with COVID-19, enrolled during active disease. The chain is built from TRBV5-4 and TRBJ2-7; 12 bases fit TRBD2. The CDR3 coding sequence is TGTGCCAGCAGCCCCCACGGTCTAGCGGGGGGGCCTTTCCACGAGCAGTACTTC. Translated, it gives CASSPHGLAGGPFHEQYF.